This TCR beta chain emerged from a study of blood T cell repertoires in COVID-19. The overall study: From T cells, B-cell-depleted T cells, or PBMCs came the material, which was cDNA or gDNA.

V was clipped by 5 bases and J by 7 bases, with 18 bases between them. CDR3 length: 15 residues. CDR1 is SGHTA and CDR2 is FQGNSA in the germline V gene. Ages ranged from 18 to 89 years, with residence in 24 US areas. Participants had their cohort set by participant-reported clinical history. Sequenced by immunoSEQ multiplex PCR; TCRdb stores in-frame clones only, minus some. The table has under 400,000 clones, 65% to 90% seen once; the top ten hold roughly 4.2%. The receptor was derived from a woman between 35 and 50 years old with acute COVID-19. Source material: PBMCs or T cells enriched from blood (not recorded which). This chain uses TRBV7-2 with TRBJ2-1; a weak D match, TRBD1 (7 bases). The DNA of the CDR3 is TGTGCCAGCAGCCCGGGCCAGGGGGGAGGTAATGAGCAGTTCTTC. Translated, it gives CASSPGQGGGNEQFF. Based on the CDR3 plus reference TRBV7-2 and TRBJ2-1, the full variable domain is GAGVSQSPSNKVTEKGKDVELRCDPISGHTALYWYRQSLGQGLEFLIYFQGNSAPDKSGLPSDRFSAERTGGSVSTLTIQRTQQEDSAVYLCASSPGQGGGNEQFFGPGTRLTVL.